A selection of T cell receptor beta chains follows, all from one sample in a study of OX40 agonist ivuxolimab in advanced cancers. Data came from immunoSEQ multiplex PCR; TCRdb stores just in-frame clones and leaves some out. The repertoire consists of about 37,000 clones, with over 75% occurring once and the leading ten covering around 17%. This specimen consisted of CD4+ or CD8+ T cells sorted from blood, obtained in a trial of the OX40 agonist ivuxolimab. The receptors derive from an adult with an advanced solid tumor such as melanoma, head and neck, liver or kidney cancer. Each CDR3 is given with its conserved first and last residue. The order of the fields is J gene, clone size, D gene, V gene, CDR3 DNA, CDR3 protein. D genes are given only for firm matches. The size entry is marked missing in some rows and otherwise reads once, few, many or a size class.

J: TRBJ2-3
size: few
D: -
V: TRBV9
DNA: TGTGCCAGCAGCGTAGGTCGGGGCGTCTTGGCAGATACGCAGTATTTT
CDR3: CASSVGRGVLADTQYF

J: TRBJ2-5
size: -
D: -
V: TRBV7-9
DNA: TGTGCCAGCAGCTTAGATGGAGTTCCTTTACAAGAGACCCAGTACTTC
CDR3: CASSLDGVPLQETQYF

J: TRBJ2-2
size: -
D: -
V: TRBV11-2
DNA: TGTGCCAGCAGCCCTACGTGGGGGGAAGGCACCGGGGAGCTGTTTTTT
CDR3: CASSPTWGEGTGELFF

J: TRBJ2-1
size: -
D: -
V: TRBV23-1
DNA: TGCGCCAGCAGTCAATTTGTACGGGGCGAAAATGAGCAGTTCTTC
CDR3: CASSQFVRGENEQFF

J: TRBJ2-1
size: -
D: -
V: TRBV18
DNA: TGTGCCAGCTCAACAAAGGGTCTTGAGCAGTTCTTC
CDR3: CASSTKGLEQFF

J: TRBJ1-2
size: -
D: -
V: TRBV7-9
DNA: TGTGCCAGCAGCTTAGTGGCGGACCCTATGGTGGGCTACACCTTC
CDR3: CASSLVADPMVGYTF

J: TRBJ1-1
size: -
D: -
V: TRBV30
DNA: TGTGCCTGGAGTGTACTGGGGGATGAAGCTTTCTTT
CDR3: CAWSVLGDEAFF

J: TRBJ1-5
size: -
D: -
V: TRBV27
DNA: TGTGCCAGCAGTTTATCAGGGTTAGGGCAGCCCCAGCATTTT
CDR3: CASSLSGLGQPQHF

J: TRBJ2-7
size: -
D: TRBD2
V: TRBV7-2
DNA: TGTGCCAGCAGCTCTCAGAGCGGGGGGGCCTCCTACGAGCAGTACTTC
CDR3: CASSSQSGGASYEQYF

J: TRBJ1-2
size: -
D: TRBD1
V: TRBV30
DNA: TGTGCCTGGAGTCGCCCCAGGGGGCGCGTCTATGGCTACACCTTC
CDR3: CAWSRPRGRVYGYTF

J: TRBJ1-4
size: -
D: TRBD1
V: TRBV4-3
DNA: TGCGCCAGCAGCCCGGAGGGAGGGGTAGGGACAGATAATGAAAAACTGTTTTTT
CDR3: CASSPEGGVGTDNEKLFF

J: TRBJ1-1
size: -
D: TRBD1
V: TRBV19
DNA: TGTGCCAGTAGTATCCAAGGGGGCACCTATATGAACACTGAAGCTTTCTTT
CDR3: CASSIQGGTYMNTEAFF

J: TRBJ1-5
size: -
D: -
V: TRBV4-1
DNA: TGCGCCAGCAGCCGAAACCCGGGGAATCGGCCCCAGCATTTT
CDR3: CASSRNPGNRPQHF

J: TRBJ2-2
size: -
D: TRBD2
V: TRBV27
DNA: TGTGCCAGCAGTGCCAGCGGGGGGCGGCCCGGGGAGCTGTTTTTT
CDR3: CASSASGGRPGELFF

J: TRBJ2-7
size: -
D: TRBD2
V: TRBV15
DNA: TGTGCCACCAGCCATAGCGGGGGTACCTACGAGCAGTACTTC
CDR3: CATSHSGGTYEQYF

J: TRBJ1-3
size: -
D: TRBD1
V: TRBV11-2
DNA: TGTGCCAGCAGCCTTTCTACAGGGGTTGGAAACACCATATATTTT
CDR3: CASSLSTGVGNTIYF

J: TRBJ2-7
size: -
D: -
V: TRBV7-2
DNA: TGTGCCAGCAGCTTAGATAATACGGCGGGATACGAGCAGTACTTC
CDR3: CASSLDNTAGYEQYF

J: TRBJ1-3
size: -
D: -
V: TRBV7-6
DNA: TGTGCCAGCAGCTTATGGTCTGGAAACACCATATATTTT
CDR3: CASSLWSGNTIYF

J: TRBJ2-7
size: -
D: TRBD1
V: TRBV27
DNA: TGTGCCAGCGCGTTTTTCCCCGTCAGGACAGGGTCCTACGAGCAGTACTTC
CDR3: CASAFFPVRTGSYEQYF

J: TRBJ2-3
size: -
D: TRBD1
V: TRBV7-3
DNA: TGTGCCAGCAGCTCGACAGGGTTTAGCACAGATACGCAGTATTTT
CDR3: CASSSTGFSTDTQYF

J: TRBJ2-7
size: -
D: TRBD1
V: TRBV30
DNA: TGTGCCTGGAGTTTAACAGGGGGCGAGCAGTACTTC
CDR3: CAWSLTGGEQYF

J: TRBJ2-7
size: -
D: -
V: TRBV15
DNA: TGTGCCACCAGCAGAGATCAGGGGACTTACGAGCAGTACTTC
CDR3: CATSRDQGTYEQYF

J: TRBJ2-5
size: -
D: TRBD1
V: TRBV15
DNA: TGTGCCACCAGCAGAGGACAGGGGGCCCTAAGCGTAGAGACCCAGTACTTC
CDR3: CATSRGQGALSVETQYF

J: TRBJ1-1
size: -
D: -
V: TRBV30
DNA: TGTGCCTGGAGGGAGTGGGGGCTCACTGAAGCTTTCTTT
CDR3: CAWREWGLTEAFF

J: TRBJ2-5
size: -
D: TRBD2
V: TRBV19
DNA: TGTGCCAGTAGTATGAACCGGGGGGTTGAAGAGACCCAGTACTTC
CDR3: CASSMNRGVEETQYF

J: TRBJ1-1
size: -
D: -
V: TRBV13
DNA: TGTGCCAGCAACTTAGGTAGGGGGGCGGGCACTGAAGCTTTCTTT
CDR3: CASNLGRGAGTEAFF

J: TRBJ1-2
size: -
D: TRBD1
V: TRBV7-9
DNA: TGTGCCAGCAGCTTAGGACAGGGGCCATATGGCTACACCTTC
CDR3: CASSLGQGPYGYTF

J: TRBJ2-7
size: -
D: -
V: TRBV19
DNA: TGTGCCAGTAGACCGAAGGGACAACGAGAGGACGAGCAGTACTTC
CDR3: CASRPKGQREDEQYF

J: TRBJ1-2
size: -
D: -
V: TRBV4-1
DNA: TGCGCCAGCAGCCAAGGTGTTAACTATGGCTACACCTTC
CDR3: CASSQGVNYGYTF

J: TRBJ1-1
size: -
D: -
V: TRBV10-3
DNA: TGTGCCATCAGTGATTACCGCGGGATCCAGGGACCTGAAGCTTTCTTT
CDR3: CAISDYRGIQGPEAFF

J: TRBJ2-3
size: -
D: -
V: TRBV12-5
DNA: TGTGCTAGTGGTTTTTGGCCCGGCGAGGGAGATACGCAGTATTTT
CDR3: CASGFWPGEGDTQYF

J: TRBJ2-2
size: -
D: -
V: TRBV5-1
DNA: TGTGCCAGCAGCTTCGAGAGACTGGCCGGGGAGCTGTTTTTT
CDR3: CASSFERLAGELFF

J: TRBJ2-1
size: -
D: -
V: TRBV21-1
DNA: TGTGTTGGAGGTTATTCCTACAATGAGCAGTTCTTC
CDR3: CVGGYSYNEQFF

J: TRBJ2-3
size: -
D: TRBD2
V: TRBV6-4
DNA: TGTGCCAGCAGTGAAGGGCGGGGGGCCACAGATACGCAGTATTTT
CDR3: CASSEGRGATDTQYF

J: TRBJ2-7
size: -
D: -
V: TRBV5-6
DNA: TGTGCCAGCAGTTCCTGGGCGGACCCCTACGAGCAGTACTTC
CDR3: CASSSWADPYEQYF

J: TRBJ2-7
size: -
D: -
V: TRBV6-5
DNA: TGTGCCAGCAGGAACCGGGGGGCGGGCGAGCAGTACTTC
CDR3: CASRNRGAGEQYF

J: TRBJ1-1
size: -
D: TRBD1
V: TRBV10-2
DNA: TGCGCCAGCAATGACAGGGGCTATTCGAACACTGAAGCTTTCTTT
CDR3: CASNDRGYSNTEAFF

J: TRBJ2-7
size: -
D: -
V: TRBV5-6
DNA: TGTGCCAGCAGCTTGGTCGGCGCACGGGACGAGCAGTACTTC
CDR3: CASSLVGARDEQYF

J: TRBJ1-1
size: -
D: -
V: TRBV5-6
DNA: TGTGCCAGCAGCTTAATGGGGGCCATGAACACTGAAGCTTTCTTT
CDR3: CASSLMGAMNTEAFF

J: TRBJ2-3
size: -
D: -
V: TRBV5-6
DNA: TGTGCCAGCAGCTTGGGTGCGGGGAGTAGCACAGATACGCAGTATTTT
CDR3: CASSLGAGSSTDTQYF